This T cell receptor (beta chain) was captured in a study of OX40 agonist ivuxolimab in advanced cancers. Study-wide findings and caveats: Both blood CD4+ and CD8+ T cells showed clonal growth by week 6 at 0.1 to 3.0 mg/kg.

A remark on this clone: Antigen specificity is unknown.

Germline V CDR1 and CDR2: MNHEY, SVGAGI. The CDR3 is 13 residues long. Trimming took 9 bases from V and 9 from J; bases not matched to a gene: 7. The protocol was immunoSEQ multiplex PCR, while the TCRdb copy is restricted to in-frame clones and leaves out a portion. The sample lists more than 75,000 clones, around 80% occurring once. This rearrangement joins TRBV6-5 to TRBJ2-1, with 11 bases that match TRBD2. The sample was CD4+ or CD8+ T cells sorted from blood, taken in a trial of the OX40 agonist ivuxolimab. The TCR sequence derives from an adult with an advanced solid tumor such as melanoma, head and neck, liver or kidney cancer. The CDR3 sequence is CASRSGRAGEQFF. DNA of the CDR3: TGTGCCAGTCGTAGCGGGAGGGCAGGTGAGCAGTTCTTC.